What follows are 18 T cell receptor beta chains derived from one specimen sequenced in a study of CD8 T cells in ankylosing spondylitis. TCRdb passed the 5' RACE reads through MiXCR, listing each CDR3 protein once. The sample contains 180,000 or so distinct CDR3 sequences, around 10% of which appear only once. The sequencing input was blood, either unsorted or a sorted T cell fraction (not recorded which). These receptors originate from a male donor with ankylosing spondylitis or in good health (not recorded which).

This clonotype was seen many times. This chain connects TRBV27 to TRBJ1-6; 9 bases agree with TRBD1. V lost 10 bases, J lost 8 bases, and 9 bases stayed unmatched. Germline CDR1 and CDR2: MNHEY and SMNVEV (reference sequence). CDR3 length: 14 residues. In DNA, the CDR3 is TGTGCCACCAGGGACAGGGTACGGGATTCACCCCTCCACTTT. Amino acid sequence: CATRDRVRDSPLHF.

This clonotype showed up many times. DNA for the CDR3: TGTGCCAGCAGCCAAACTTTAGCGGGAGTCGATGAGACCCAGTACTTC. Translated: CASSQTLAGVDETQYF. This chain links TRBV14 with TRBJ2-5; TRBD2 aligns across 9 bases. V was pared by 2 bases and J by 5 bases, with 9 bases of the junction left unmatched. Germline V lookup: CDR1 SGHDN, CDR2 FVKESK. This CDR3 contains 16 residues.

This clonotype has at least ten counts. V usage is TRBV5-5 and J usage is TRBJ2-1; weak D call: TRBD1 (5 bases). In germline, CDR1 is SGHKS, CDR2 YYEKEE (reference sequence). The CDR3 has 14 residues. Trimming took 0 bases from V and 6 from J, leaving 10 bases between them. CDR3 in DNA: TGTGCCAGCAGCTTGGTGGCAGGGTTCAATGAGCAGTTCTTC. This encodes CASSLVAGFNEQFF.

This clonotype was counted only a few times. The chain recombines TRBV7-9 with TRBJ1-4, with TRBD1 identical over 7 bases. The CDR3 consists of 16 residues. V lost 1 base and J lost 7; bases outside the gene matches: 9. Germline CDR1 is SEHNR and CDR2 is FQNEAQ (reference sequence). CDR3 DNA sequence: TGTGCCAGCAGCTTAGGGGCACAGGGGTTTGGTGAAAAACTGTTTTTT. Amino acid sequence: CASSLGAQGFGEKLFF.

This clonotype appeared many times. J is TRBJ2-5 and V is TRBV7-8; D is ambiguous. The CDR3 has 13 amino acids. Germline V lookup: CDR1 SGHVS, CDR2 FQNEAQ. The V end lost 2 bases, the J end lost 4 bases, and 8 bases lay between the germline ends. Here the CDR3 DNA reads TGTGCCAGCAGCTTATCTGGTCGAGAGACCCAGTACTTC. Its protein is CASSLSGRETQYF.

This chain uses TRBV7-6 with TRBJ1-1; D is perhaps TRBD1 (5 bases). This CDR3 has 15 residues. Per germline, CDR1 SGHVS and CDR2 FNYEAQ. Trimming pared 1 base from V and 4 bases from J, leaving 13 bases between. The CDR3 region is CASSLGKGLGTEAFF. CDR3 DNA: TGTGCCAGCAGCTTAGGTAAGGGGCTTGGCACTGAAGCTTTCTTT.

Many counts were recorded for this clonotype. The V gene is TRBV7-6, the J gene TRBJ2-3, with TRBD2 identical over 11 bases. This CDR3 is built from 19 residues. The germline V gene encodes CDR1 SGHVS and CDR2 FNYEAQ. V shed 3 bases, J shed 3 bases, and the junction held 14 bases outside the gene matches. This CDR3 is CASSFQPSIAGGPTDTQYF. For the CDR3, the DNA is TGTGCCAGCAGCTTCCAGCCCTCGATAGCGGGGGGGCCGACAGATACGCAGTATTTT.

This clonotype was found many times. The J gene is TRBJ2-7, the V gene TRBV6-5; D is ambiguous. This CDR3 region has 11 residues. From germline, CDR1 is MNHEY and CDR2 SVGAGI. V was cut by 6 bases and J by 6 bases, with 9 bases left in between. This chain's CDR3 is CASRGIGEQYF. CDR3 DNA sequence: TGTGCCAGCAGGGGTATAGGCGAGCAGTACTTC.

Many counts were recorded for this clonotype. This chain connects TRBV9 to TRBJ2-2, with D possibly being TRBD2 (5 bases). V was trimmed by 1 base and J by 0 bases, leaving 16 bases between them. CDR1 SGDLS and CDR2 YYNGEE come from the germline V gene. This CDR3 comprises 18 residues. Written as DNA, the CDR3 is TGTGCCAGCAGCGTACATTCGGGGTACGATCCGAACACCGGGGAGCTGTTTTTT. Translation: CASSVHSGYDPNTGELFF.

This clonotype showed up many times. The chain couples TRBV11-2 to TRBJ1-1; a weak D match, TRBD1 (6 bases). With 6 bases removed from V and 8 bases from J, the gap between germline ends came to 13 bases. Germline V gives CDR1 SGHAT, CDR2 FQNNGV. This CDR3 region has 12 residues. As DNA, the CDR3 is TGTGCCAGCAGTCCGCAGGGGTCGGAAGCTTTCTTT. Its translation is CASSPQGSEAFF.

This clonotype was detected ten times or more. The rearrangement links TRBV25-1 to TRBJ1-1; a weak D match, TRBD1 (5 bases). Trimming took 4 bases from V and 6 from J, leaving 9 bases between them. The CDR3 consists of 12 residues. From germline, CDR1 is MGHDK and CDR2 SYGVNS. The chain's CDR3 is CASSVGAAEAFF. The CDR3, as DNA: TGTGCCAGCAGTGTAGGGGCCGCTGAAGCTTTCTTT.

The chain uses TRBV27 and TRBJ2-2, with no clear D. Germline CDR1 reads MNHEY; CDR2 reads SMNVEV (reference sequence). This CDR3 contains 16 residues. The germline V and J ends were trimmed by 7 bases and 3 bases, with 18 bases remaining between them. CDR3 nucleotides: TGTGCCAGCAAATCGGCGCTGGCGATCGACACCGGGGAGCTGTTTTTT. The encoded protein is CASKSALAIDTGELFF.

At least ten counts were recorded for this clonotype. The chain uses TRBV5-1 and TRBJ1-1, with TRBD1 matching over 7 bases. This CDR3 has 17 amino acids. Germline-derived CDR1 and CDR2 are SGHRS and YFSETQ. J gave up 5 bases and V 4 bases, and 17 bases lay outside the gene matches. CDR3 in DNA: TGCGCCAGCAGCCTTTGGACAGGAGATGAAGTAGGTACTGAAGCTTTCTTT. It codes for CASSLWTGDEVGTEAFF.

This sequence joins TRBV7-2 and TRBJ2-7, with TRBD2 matching 7 bases. V was pared by 5 bases and J by 2 bases, with 12 bases of the junction left unmatched. Germline CDR1 SGHTA, CDR2 FQGNSA. This CDR3 comprises 16 residues. CDR3 in amino acids: CASSPMGGELAYEQYF. CDR3 nucleotides: TGTGCCAGCAGCCCGATGGGGGGGGAGTTGGCCTACGAGCAGTACTTC.

This clonotype was seen ten or more times. This chain links TRBV20-1 with TRBJ1-4, with D possibly matching TRBD1 (6 bases). The CDR3 covers 14 residues. Trimming pared 5 bases from V and 4 bases from J, leaving 14 bases between. CDR1 DFQATT and CDR2 SNEGSKA come from the germline V gene (reference sequence). The CDR3 sequence: CSAPGGTSNEKLFF. CDR3 sequence (DNA): TGCAGTGCTCCGGGGGGGACAAGTAATGAAAAACTGTTTTTT.

This clonotype was recorded at least ten times. V usage is TRBV20-1 and J usage is TRBJ2-7, with TRBD1 matching 12 bases. The CDR3 has 13 residues. CDR1 is DFQATT and CDR2 is SNEGSKA in the germline V gene (reference sequence). The ends lost 6 bases at V and 3 bases at J; junction bases unmatched: 3. The CDR3 DNA follows: TGCAGTGCGGGGACAGGGGGCAACTACGAGCAGTACTTC. Its protein is CSAGTGGNYEQYF.

This clonotype has ten or more counts. This rearrangement joins TRBV6-1 to TRBJ1-2; 8 nucleotides agree with TRBD1. Germline V gives CDR1 MNHNS, CDR2 SASEGT. V was clipped by 3 bases and J by 4 bases; unmatched bases: 1. The CDR3 sequence is 13 residues long. The CDR3 DNA reads as TGTGCCAGCAGTGAGACAGGGGTCTATGGCTACACCTTC. Its protein product is CASSETGVYGYTF.

V and J are TRBV4-3 and TRBJ2-7, with TRBD1 as a possible D gene (6 bases). The CDR3 sequence is 14 residues long. Germline V gene data show CDR1 as LGHNA and CDR2 as YSLEER. The ends were cut back, 5 bases at V and 2 bases at J, with 13 bases in the middle. The CDR3 DNA is TGCGCCAGCAGCGCTATACAGGGACCCTACGAGCAGTACTTC. It encodes CASSAIQGPYEQYF.